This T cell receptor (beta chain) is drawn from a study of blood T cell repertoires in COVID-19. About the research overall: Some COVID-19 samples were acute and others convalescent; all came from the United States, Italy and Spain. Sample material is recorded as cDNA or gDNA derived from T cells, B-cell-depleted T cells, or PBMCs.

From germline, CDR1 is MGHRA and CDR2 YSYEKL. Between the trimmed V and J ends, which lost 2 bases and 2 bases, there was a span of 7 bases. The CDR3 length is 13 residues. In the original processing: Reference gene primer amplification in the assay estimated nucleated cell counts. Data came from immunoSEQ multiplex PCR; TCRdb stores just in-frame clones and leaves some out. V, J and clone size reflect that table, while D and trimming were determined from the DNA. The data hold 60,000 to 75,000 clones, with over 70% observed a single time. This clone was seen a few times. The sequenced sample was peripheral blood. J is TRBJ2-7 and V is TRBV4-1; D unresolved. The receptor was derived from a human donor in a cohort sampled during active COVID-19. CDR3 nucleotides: TGCGCCAGCAGCCAACCCGACACCTACGAGCAGTACTTC. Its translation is CASSQPDTYEQYF.